This T cell receptor (beta chain) comes out of a study of blood T cell repertoires in COVID-19. On the study more broadly: COVID-19 samples from acute and convalescent phases originated in the United States, Italy and Spain. Sources were T cells, B-cell-depleted T cells, or PBMCs; the material itself was cDNA or gDNA.

This clone was seen more than once but under ten times. Trimming shortened V by 5 bases and J by 1 base, and 12 bases separated the two germline ends. The germline V gene has CDR1 SGHTA and CDR2 FQGTGA. The CDR3 totals 16 residues. Per the study methods: Quantification of nucleated cells was approximated via reference gene primer amplification. Profiled with immunoSEQ multiplex PCR; TCRdb holds only in-frame clones, not every one. V, J and clone size are taken as reported in that table, and D and trimming were inferred from the DNA itself. The sample holds approximately 100,000 clones, roughly four fifths seen once.

Sequencing was performed on peripheral blood. The chain has TRBV7-3 and TRBJ2-6, with a possible D match to TRBD2 (5 bases). This receptor was taken from a man aged 70-80 years with active or convalescent COVID-19. CDR3 loop: CASSLSGGSGANVLTF. CDR3 nucleotide sequence: TGTGCCAGCAGCCTATCAGGAGGTTCTGGGGCCAACGTCCTGACTTTC.